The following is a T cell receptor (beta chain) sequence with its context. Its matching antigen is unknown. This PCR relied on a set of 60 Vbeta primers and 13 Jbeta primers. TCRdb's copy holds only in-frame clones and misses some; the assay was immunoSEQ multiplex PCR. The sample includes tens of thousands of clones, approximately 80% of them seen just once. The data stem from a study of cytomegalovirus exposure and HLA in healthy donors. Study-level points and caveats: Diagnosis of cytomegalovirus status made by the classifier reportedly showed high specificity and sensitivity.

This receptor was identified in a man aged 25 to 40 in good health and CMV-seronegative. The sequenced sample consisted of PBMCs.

In nucleotides, the CDR3 is TGCGCCAGCAGACCGGGACTAGCGGGAGGGCGAGTCCAAGAGACCCAGTACTTC. It yields the protein CASRPGLAGGRVQETQYF. This rearrangement joins TRBV5-1 to TRBJ2-5; TRBD2 aligns across 16 bases. CDR3 length: 18 residues. After removal of 5 bases from V and 1 base from J, the junction contained 8 bases not matched to a gene. CDR1 is SGHRS and CDR2 is YFSETQ in the germline V gene.